The present T cell receptor beta chain was sequenced within a study of cytomegalovirus exposure and HLA in healthy donors. Study information: HLA-typed donors were the source of roughly 85 million unique TCRs held in an early data release.

The germline V and J ends were trimmed by 1 base and 8 bases, with 10 bases remaining between them. Germline values: CDR1 SGHTA, CDR2 FQGTGA. The CDR3 sequence is 13 residues long. Primers for the PCR totalled 60 Vbeta and 13 Jbeta. Repertoires were generated with immunoSEQ multiplex PCR, while TCRdb's copy carries only in-frame clones and drops some. The sample holds about 120,000 clones; roughly 76% are singletons and the top ten take over 2.5%. Sequencing used PBMCs. This chain joins TRBV7-3 and TRBJ2-3; a possible D gene is TRBD2 (7 bases). This receptor was obtained from a woman between 45 and 60 years old in good health and CMV-seronegative. The CDR3 DNA follows: TGTGCCAGCAGCTTAATGAGGGGGGGTACGCAGTATTTT. Its protein product is CASSLMRGGTQYF. The variable domain in full, completed from reference TRBV7-3 and TRBJ2-3, reads GAGVSQTPSNKVTEKGKYVELRCDPISGHTALYWYRQSLGQGPEFLIYFQGTGAADDSGLPNDRFFAVRPEGSVSTLKIQRTERGDSAVYLCASSLMRGGTQYFGPGTRLTVL.